This T cell receptor beta chain was sequenced during a study of T cell responses to AZD1222 COVID-19 vaccine. Study results and caveats: Recipients of two AZD1222 doses showed rising Spike-specific TCR breadth and depth. Across the whole spike, CD4 TCRs peaked at regions 160-218 and 743-854. Just six AZD1222 recipients tested seropositive at baseline.

Concerning this clone itself: Its specificity is unknown.

V gave up 7 bases and J gave up 5 bases, with 17 bases separating them. Germline V lookup: CDR1 MNHEY, CDR2 SVGAGI. This CDR3 is built from 14 residues. Using immunoSEQ multiplex PCR, the repertoire was profiled, and TCRdb retains in-frame clones only, with some absent. The repertoire holds roughly 150,000 clones, with 75% to 90% as singletons. Material: peripheral blood, obtained 28 days after the second AZD1222 dose. The sequence derives from an adult who received the AZD1222 COVID-19 vaccine. The V and J genes are TRBV6-5 and TRBJ1-2; D unresolved. In DNA form, the CDR3 reads TGTGCCAGCACCTCGACAAGGCCCGGATATGGCTACACCTTC. Its protein is CASTSTRPGYGYTF.